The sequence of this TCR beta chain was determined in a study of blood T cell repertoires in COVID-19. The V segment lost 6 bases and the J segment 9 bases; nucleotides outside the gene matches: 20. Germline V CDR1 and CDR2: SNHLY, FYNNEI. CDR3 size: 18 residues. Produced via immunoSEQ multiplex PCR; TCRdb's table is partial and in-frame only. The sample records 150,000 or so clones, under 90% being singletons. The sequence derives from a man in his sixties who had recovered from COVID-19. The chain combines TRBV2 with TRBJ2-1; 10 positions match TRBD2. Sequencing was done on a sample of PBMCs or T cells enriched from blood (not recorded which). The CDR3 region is CASSQPDTSGDSRGEQFF. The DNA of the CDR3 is TGTGCCAGCAGCCAACCCGATACTAGCGGGGACAGTCGTGGTGAGCAGTTCTTC.